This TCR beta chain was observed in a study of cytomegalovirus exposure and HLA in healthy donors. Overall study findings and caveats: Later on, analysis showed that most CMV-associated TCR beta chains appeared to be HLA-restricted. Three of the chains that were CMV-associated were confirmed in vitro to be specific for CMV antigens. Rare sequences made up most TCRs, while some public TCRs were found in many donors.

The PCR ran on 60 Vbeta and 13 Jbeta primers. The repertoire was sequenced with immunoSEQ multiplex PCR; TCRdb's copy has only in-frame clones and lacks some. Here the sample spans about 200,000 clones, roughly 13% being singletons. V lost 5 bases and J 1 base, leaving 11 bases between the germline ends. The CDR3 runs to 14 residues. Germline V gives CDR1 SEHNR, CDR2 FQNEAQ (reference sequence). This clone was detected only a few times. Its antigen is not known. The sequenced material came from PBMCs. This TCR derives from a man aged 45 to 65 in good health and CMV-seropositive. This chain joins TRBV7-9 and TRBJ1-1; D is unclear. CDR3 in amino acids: CASSRRRGNTEAFF. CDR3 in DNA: TGTGCCAGCAGCCGCCGGCGGGGGAACACTGAAGCTTTCTTT.